One sample yielded the 9 T cell receptor beta chains listed below, sequenced in a study of blood T cell repertoires in COVID-19. Clones were sequenced by immunoSEQ multiplex PCR, and TCRdb holds only the in-frame ones, with some missing. This sample yields roughly 150,000 clones, of which 75% to 90% are seen a single time; approximately 3.7% belongs to the top ten. What was sequenced was PBMCs or T cells enriched from blood (not recorded which). The receptors derive from a woman aged 40 to 49 who had been exposed to COVID-19.

The genes are TRBV19 and TRBJ2-4, with TRBD2 matching 11 bases. The germline CDR1 and CDR2 sequences are LNHDA and SQIVND (reference sequence). CDR3 length: 13 residues. CDR3 coding DNA: TGTTCAACCGGACTAGCGGGCGTAAACATTCAGTACTTC. It yields the protein CSTGLAGVNIQYF.

The genes are TRBV11-3 and TRBJ2-7, with D perhaps matching TRBD2 (5 bases). V was clipped by 0 bases and J by 5 bases, with 8 bases between them. The germline gives CDR1 SGHNT, CDR2 YENEEA. CDR3 length equals 13 residues. The CDR3 DNA reads TGTGCCAGCAGCTTAGATCGGAGGAACGAGCAGTACTTC. As protein: CASSLDRRNEQYF.

The chain joins TRBV4-2 to TRBJ1-4; D uncertain. This CDR3 comprises 14 residues. Germline V gene lookup returns CDR1 LGHNA and CDR2 YNFKEQ. The V gene lost 0 bases and the J gene lost 8 bases, with 10 bases spanning the gap. This chain's CDR3 is CASSQEGSGEKLFF. CDR3 bases: TGTGCCAGCAGCCAAGAAGGTAGCGGAGAAAAACTGTTTTTT.

Only one count was recorded for this clone. The chain links TRBV12-3 or TRBV12-4 to TRBJ2-7; the match to TRBD1 covers 8 bases. The CDR3 has 13 residues. V lost 10 bases to trimming and J lost 6 bases; unmatched junction nucleotides: 11. CDR3 protein: CATLDREEGEQYF. The CDR3 nucleotides are TGTGCCACCTTGGACAGGGAAGAGGGCGAGCAGTACTTC.

The V and J genes are TRBV6-5 and TRBJ2-7, with 12 nucleotides matching TRBD2. Unmatched junction bases numbered 4, after V lost 6 bases and J lost 7 bases. The CDR3 has 13 residues. Germline CDR1 reads MNHEY; CDR2 reads SVGAGI. CDR3 coding DNA: TGTGCCAGCAGGCGACTAGCGGGGGTTGAGCAGTACTTC. Protein sequence: CASRRLAGVEQYF.

This clone was picked up one time. The chain uses TRBV7-9 and TRBJ2-1; the match to TRBD2 covers 12 bases. The CDR3 has 16 amino acids. Germline CDR1 SEHNR, CDR2 FQNEAQ (reference sequence). V trimming: 5 bases; J trimming: 5 bases; junction bases outside the gene matches: 7. DNA of the CDR3: TGTGCCAGCAGCCCAGGTCGGACTAGCGGGGACAATGAGCAGTTCTTC. Amino acids: CASSPGRTSGDNEQFF.

This chain links TRBV5-1 with TRBJ2-4; 12 positions agree with TRBD1. This CDR3 is 15 amino acids long. CDR1 SGHRS and CDR2 YFSETQ come from the germline V gene. Germline trimming cut 4 bases from V and 11 bases from J; bases unmatched to any gene: 10. The CDR3 spells CASSPGTGGSFLQYF. CDR3 in DNA: TGCGCCAGCAGCCCCGGGACAGGGGGCTCTTTCCTTCAGTACTTC. Using reference TRBV5-1 and TRBJ2-4 for the parts outside the CDR3, the full variable domain is KAGVTQTPRYLIKTRGQQVTLSCSPISGHRSVSWYQQTPGQGLQFLFEYFSETQRNKGNFPGRFSGRQFSNSRSEMNVSTLELGDSALYLCASSPGTGGSFLQYFGAGTRLSVL.

This chain joins TRBV9 and TRBJ1-2; the match to TRBD1 covers 8 bases. V gave up 1 base and J gave up 7 bases; unmatched junction bases: 6. The CDR3 extends over 14 amino acids. Germline V lookup: CDR1 SGDLS, CDR2 YYNGEE. DNA for the CDR3: TGTGCCAGCAGCGTAAGAGACAGGGGTTTTGGCTACACCTTC. This codes for CASSVRDRGFGYTF.

The chain recombines TRBV4-1 with TRBJ1-5, with 10 bases fitting TRBD1. Germline loops: CDR1 MGHRA, CDR2 YSYEKL. V lost 0 bases to trimming and J lost 4 bases; unmatched junction nucleotides: 6. This CDR3 spans 17 amino acids. This CDR3 is CASSQDSRQGANQPQHF. The CDR3 nucleotides read TGCGCCAGCAGCCAAGATTCACGACAGGGGGCAAATCAGCCCCAGCATTTT.